A single sample gave rise to the 15 T cell receptor beta chains below, sequenced in a study of cytomegalovirus exposure and HLA in healthy donors. Clones were sequenced by immunoSEQ multiplex PCR, and TCRdb holds only the in-frame ones, with some missing. The sample includes fewer than 200,000 clones, 85% to 90% of them seen just once. The sample consisted of PBMCs. These TCRs come from a woman between 25 and 40 years old in good health and CMV-seronegative.

This clone showed up just once. The CDR3 sequence is CASSRQGGEQPQHF. Here the CDR3 DNA reads TGTGCCAGCTCTCGACAGGGAGGGGAACAGCCCCAGCATTTT. This chain uses TRBV18 with TRBJ1-5, with 7 bases matching TRBD1. This CDR3 spans 14 amino acids. With 6 bases clipped from V and 7 bases from J, the junction kept 9 bases outside the gene matches. CDR1 KGHSH and CDR2 LQKENI come from the germline V gene.

This CDR3 reads CASSETQVGRATQNEAFF. DNA for the CDR3: TGTGCCAGCAGTGAAACACAGGTTGGACGAGCTACCCAAAATGAAGCTTTCTTT. J is TRBJ1-1 and V is TRBV2; tentative D call: TRBD1 (5 bases). Germline V lookup: CDR1 SNHLY, CDR2 FYNNEI. The germline V and J ends were trimmed by 2 bases and 7 bases, with 26 bases remaining between them. The length of the CDR3 is 18 residues.

The chain uses TRBV5-6 and TRBJ1-2, with 10 bases lining up with TRBD1. The CDR3 length is 16 residues. The germline gives CDR1 SGHDT, CDR2 YYEEEE. With V trimmed by 4 bases and J by 2 bases, 8 bases remained unmatched. The CDR3 nucleotides read TGTGCCAGCAGCAGACGCGGGACAGGGGTCAACTATGGCTACACCTTC. Protein product: CASSRRGTGVNYGYTF.

The J gene is TRBJ2-1, the V gene TRBV11-1; D is perhaps TRBD2 (7 bases). V dropped 5 bases and J dropped 6 bases, with 20 bases sitting between them. The CDR3 has 16 residues. CDR1 and CDR2 (germline): SGHAT, FQDESV (reference sequence). The DNA of the CDR3 is TGTGCCAGCAGCCCTTCCGGGACTAAGGGGGGCAATGAGCAGTTCTTC. It encodes CASSPSGTKGGNEQFF.

The J gene is TRBJ2-7, the V gene TRBV4-2; 7 bases map to TRBD2. V was clipped by 1 base and J by 5 bases; unmatched bases: 8. The CDR3 sequence is 15 residues long. From germline, CDR1 is LGHNA and CDR2 YNFKEQ. CDR3 in DNA: TGTGCCAGCAGCCAAGCGGGGAGGGAATATAACGAGCAGTACTTC. Protein sequence: CASSQAGREYNEQYF.

The rearrangement links TRBV27 to TRBJ2-2; 10 nucleotides line up with TRBD1. CDR3 length equals 17 residues. V lost 6 bases and J lost 6; bases outside the gene matches: 13. The germline CDR1 and CDR2 sequences are MNHEY and SMNVEV (reference sequence). The DNA for the CDR3 is TGTGCCAGCAGACGCACCTCCGGGACAGGGGTCTCCGGGGAGCTGTTTTTT. Its protein product is CASRRTSGTGVSGELFF.

In DNA form, the CDR3 reads TGTGCCAGCAGTTTCGGTCCTCTGGGGGTTAGCGGGACCTCCTACAATGAGCAGTTCTTC. Protein: CASSFGPLGVSGTSYNEQFF. V gene TRBV27 combines with J gene TRBJ2-1; 8 positions match TRBD2. The ends lost 3 bases at V and 0 bases at J; junction bases unmatched: 16. CDR3 length: 20 amino acids. In germline, CDR1 is MNHEY, CDR2 SMNVEV (reference sequence).

This chain links TRBV5-1 with TRBJ2-1; 9 positions match TRBD1. V lost 3 bases, J lost 2 bases, and 12 bases stayed unmatched. The CDR3 is 18 amino acids. Germline V lookup: CDR1 SGHRS, CDR2 YFSETQ. CDR3 bases: TGCGCCAGCAGCTCACAGGGGGCGCCGGGGAGAACCTACAATGAGCAGTTCTTC. Residues: CASSSQGAPGRTYNEQFF.

This chain links TRBV30 with TRBJ2-7, with 12 bases identical to TRBD2. The germline V gene encodes CDR1 GTSNPN and CDR2 SVGIG (reference sequence). V was clipped by 5 bases and J by 7 bases; unmatched bases: 6. The CDR3 is 13 amino acids. In nucleotides, the CDR3 is TGTGCCTGGGATGCCGGGACTAGCGGGGAGCAGTACTTC. This encodes CAWDAGTSGEQYF.

The chain recombines TRBV2 with TRBJ2-5, with D possibly matching TRBD2 (6 bases). The CDR3 runs to 15 residues. Germline V gives CDR1 SNHLY, CDR2 FYNNEI. Trimming removed 6 bases from V and 5 bases from J, with 19 bases in between. In DNA, the CDR3 is TGTGCCAGCAGAGACGGAGGGATCTCTGGGGAGACCCAGTACTTC. The encoded protein is CASRDGGISGETQYF.

The genes are TRBV7-8 and TRBJ2-7; maybe TRBD1 (6 bases). The germline gives CDR1 SGHVS, CDR2 FQNEAQ. V was pared by 1 base and J by 2 bases, with 12 bases between. The CDR3 spans 15 residues. The CDR3 protein is CASSLVETGPYEQYF. CDR3 DNA sequence: TGTGCCAGCAGCTTAGTGGAGACAGGTCCCTACGAGCAGTACTTC. Full variable domain (remainder filled in from reference TRBV7-8 and TRBJ2-7): GAGVSQSPRYKVAKRGQDVALRCDPISGHVSLFWYQQALGQGPEFLTYFQNEAQLDKSGLPSDRFFAERPEGSVSTLKIQRTQQEDSAVYLCASSLVETGPYEQYFGPGTRLTVT.

V gene TRBV9 combines with J gene TRBJ1-1, with TRBD1 matching 7 bases. The CDR3 loop spans 16 amino acids. The ends lost 4 bases at V and 2 bases at J; junction bases unmatched: 11. Germline V gives CDR1 SGDLS, CDR2 YYNGEE. The CDR3 is CASSFGPGQINTEAFF. The CDR3 bases are TGTGCCAGCAGCTTCGGTCCGGGACAGATAAACACTGAAGCTTTCTTT. Full variable domain (remainder filled in from reference TRBV9 and TRBJ1-1): DSGVTQTPKHLITATGQRVTLRCSPRSGDLSVYWYQQSLDQGLQFLIQYYNGEERAKGNILERFSAQQFPDLHSELNLSSLELGDSALYFCASSFGPGQINTEAFFGQGTRLTVV.

J is TRBJ1-1 and V is TRBV9; 7 bases agree with TRBD1. V shed 3 bases, J shed 2 bases, and the junction held 4 bases outside the gene matches. The CDR3 covers 14 residues. The germline V gene encodes CDR1 SGDLS and CDR2 YYNGEE. The CDR3 bases are TGTGCCAGCAGCGCCGGGACAGCTAACACTGAAGCTTTCTTT. This sequence encodes CASSAGTANTEAFF.

This chain joins TRBV15 and TRBJ2-3; no clear D. The CDR3 sequence is 12 residues long. Germline assignment: CDR1 LNHNV and CDR2 YYDKDF (reference sequence). Trimming pared 2 bases from V and 4 bases from J, leaving 4 bases between. The CDR3 coding sequence is TGTGCCACCAGCAGACCCCCAGATACGCAGTATTTT. Translation gives CATSRPPDTQYF.

The chain recombines TRBV4-1 with TRBJ1-2, with 8 positions matching TRBD1. The germline CDR1 and CDR2 sequences are MGHRA and YSYEKL. This CDR3 spans 14 amino acids. With 0 bases clipped from V and 11 bases from J, the junction kept 8 bases outside the gene matches. The CDR3, as DNA: TGCGCCAGCAGCCAAGAAGGGTTTCAGGGGGCTTACACCTTC. Its translation is CASSQEGFQGAYTF.